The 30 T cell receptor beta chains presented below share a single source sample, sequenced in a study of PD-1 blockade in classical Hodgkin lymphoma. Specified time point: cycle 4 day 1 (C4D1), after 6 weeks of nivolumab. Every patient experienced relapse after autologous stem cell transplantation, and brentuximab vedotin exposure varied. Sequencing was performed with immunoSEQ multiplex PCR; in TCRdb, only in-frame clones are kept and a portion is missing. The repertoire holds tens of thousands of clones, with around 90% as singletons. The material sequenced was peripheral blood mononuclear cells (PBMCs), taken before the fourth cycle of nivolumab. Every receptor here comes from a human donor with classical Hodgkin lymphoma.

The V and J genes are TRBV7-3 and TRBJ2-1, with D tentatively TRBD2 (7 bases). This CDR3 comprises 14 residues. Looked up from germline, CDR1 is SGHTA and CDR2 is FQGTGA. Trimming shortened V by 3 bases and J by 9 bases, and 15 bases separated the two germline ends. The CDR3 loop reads CASSFLGGAPEQFF. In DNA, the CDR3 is TGTGCCAGCAGCTTCTTGGGGGGGGCCCCTGAGCAGTTCTTC. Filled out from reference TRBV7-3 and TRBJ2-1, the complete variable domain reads GAGVSQTPSNKVTEKGKYVELRCDPISGHTALYWYRQSLGQGPEFLIYFQGTGAADDSGLPNDRFFAVRPEGSVSTLKIQRTERGDSAVYLCASSFLGGAPEQFFGPGTRLTVL.

This CDR3 is CASSFDRGGTGELFF. The CDR3 DNA follows: TGTGCCAGCAGCTTCGACAGGGGTGGCACCGGGGAGCTGTTTTTT. The chain joins TRBV7-7 to TRBJ2-2, with 8 bases identical to TRBD1. The V gene end was trimmed by 3 bases and the J gene end by 4 bases; junction bases not matched to a gene: 4. This CDR3 is built from 15 residues. Germline V lookup: CDR1 SSHAT, CDR2 FNYEAQ (reference sequence).

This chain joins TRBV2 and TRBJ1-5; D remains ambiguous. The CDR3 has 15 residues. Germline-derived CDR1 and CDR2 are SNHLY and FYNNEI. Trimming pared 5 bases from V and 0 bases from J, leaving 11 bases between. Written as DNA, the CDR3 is TGTGCCAGCAGTCCTATTACTAATAGCAATCAGCCCCAGCATTTT. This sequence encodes CASSPITNSNQPQHF.

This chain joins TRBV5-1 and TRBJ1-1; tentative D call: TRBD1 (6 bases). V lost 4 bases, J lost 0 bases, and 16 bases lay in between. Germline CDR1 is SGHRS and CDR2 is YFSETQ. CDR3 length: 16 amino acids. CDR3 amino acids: CASSPTGIGLNTEAFF. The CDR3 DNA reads TGCGCCAGCAGCCCTACAGGGATCGGCTTGAACACTGAAGCTTTCTTT.

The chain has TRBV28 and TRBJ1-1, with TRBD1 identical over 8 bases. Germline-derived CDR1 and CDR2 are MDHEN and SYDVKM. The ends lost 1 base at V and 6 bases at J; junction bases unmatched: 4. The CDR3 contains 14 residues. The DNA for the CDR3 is TGTGCCAGCAGTTTATTACCGGGACAGGCTGAAGCTTTCTTT. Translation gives CASSLLPGQAEAFF.

The CDR3 nucleotides read TGTGCCAGTAGGGCAAAACTGACGGGGGCTTCCTACGAGCAGTACTTC. This codes for CASRAKLTGASYEQYF. This sequence joins TRBV19 and TRBJ2-7, with D perhaps assigned TRBD1 or TRBD2 (6 bases each). V was pared by 6 bases and J by 1 base, with 19 bases between. The CDR3 consists of 16 residues. Germline lookup yields CDR1 LNHDA and CDR2 SQIVND (reference sequence).

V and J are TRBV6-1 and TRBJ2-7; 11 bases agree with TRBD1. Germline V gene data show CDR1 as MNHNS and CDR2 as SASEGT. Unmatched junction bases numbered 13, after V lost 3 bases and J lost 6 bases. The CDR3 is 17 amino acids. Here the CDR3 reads CASSEGSRGTGGSEQYF. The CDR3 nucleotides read TGTGCCAGCAGTGAGGGTTCCCGGGGGACAGGGGGTAGCGAGCAGTACTTC.

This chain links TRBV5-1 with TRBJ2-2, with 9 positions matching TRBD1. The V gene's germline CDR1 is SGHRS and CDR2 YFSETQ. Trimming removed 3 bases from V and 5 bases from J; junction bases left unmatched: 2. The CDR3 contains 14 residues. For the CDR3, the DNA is TGCGCCAGCAGCTCGGACAGGGGAACCGGGGAGCTGTTTTTT. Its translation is CASSSDRGTGELFF.

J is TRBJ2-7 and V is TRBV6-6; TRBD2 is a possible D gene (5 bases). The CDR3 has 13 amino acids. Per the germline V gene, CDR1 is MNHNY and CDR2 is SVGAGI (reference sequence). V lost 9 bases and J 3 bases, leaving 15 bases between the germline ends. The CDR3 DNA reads TGTGCCAGTACCACCGGGGATGGCTACGAGCAGTACTTC. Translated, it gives CASTTGDGYEQYF.

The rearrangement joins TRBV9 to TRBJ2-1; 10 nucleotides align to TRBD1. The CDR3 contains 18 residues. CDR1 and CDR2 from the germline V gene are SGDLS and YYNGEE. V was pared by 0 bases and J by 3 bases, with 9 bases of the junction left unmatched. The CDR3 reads CASSVATGWTGGYNEQFF. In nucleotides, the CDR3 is TGTGCCAGCAGCGTAGCTACCGGATGGACAGGGGGCTACAATGAGCAGTTCTTC.

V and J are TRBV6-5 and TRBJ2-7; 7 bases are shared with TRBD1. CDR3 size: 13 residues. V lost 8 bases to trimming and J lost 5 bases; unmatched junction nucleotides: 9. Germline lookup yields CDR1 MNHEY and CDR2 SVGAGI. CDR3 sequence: CASSNRGVNEQYF. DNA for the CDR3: TGTGCCAGCTCGAACAGGGGAGTCAACGAGCAGTACTTC.

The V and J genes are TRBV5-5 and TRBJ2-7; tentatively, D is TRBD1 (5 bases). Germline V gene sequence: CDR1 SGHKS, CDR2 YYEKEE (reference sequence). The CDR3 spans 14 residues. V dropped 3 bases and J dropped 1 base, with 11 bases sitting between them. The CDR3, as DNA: TGTGCCAGCAGCTCGCCAGGGCAATCCTACGAGCAGTACTTC. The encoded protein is CASSSPGQSYEQYF.

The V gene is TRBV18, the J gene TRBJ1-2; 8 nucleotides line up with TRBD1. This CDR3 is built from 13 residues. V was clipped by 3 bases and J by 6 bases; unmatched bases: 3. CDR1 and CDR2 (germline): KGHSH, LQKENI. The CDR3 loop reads CASSPDREDGYTF. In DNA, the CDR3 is TGTGCCAGCTCACCGGACAGGGAGGATGGCTACACCTTC.

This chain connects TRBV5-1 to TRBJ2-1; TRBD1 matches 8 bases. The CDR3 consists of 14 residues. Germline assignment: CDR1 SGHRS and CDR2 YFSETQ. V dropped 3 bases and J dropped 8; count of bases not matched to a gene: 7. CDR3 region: CASSSGGTGYEQFF. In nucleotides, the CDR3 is TGCGCCAGCAGCTCTGGGGGGACAGGCTATGAGCAGTTCTTC. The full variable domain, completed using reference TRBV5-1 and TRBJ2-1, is KAGVTQTPRYLIKTRGQQVTLSCSPISGHRSVSWYQQTPGQGLQFLFEYFSETQRNKGNFPGRFSGRQFSNSRSEMNVSTLELGDSALYLCASSSGGTGYEQFFGPGTRLTVL.

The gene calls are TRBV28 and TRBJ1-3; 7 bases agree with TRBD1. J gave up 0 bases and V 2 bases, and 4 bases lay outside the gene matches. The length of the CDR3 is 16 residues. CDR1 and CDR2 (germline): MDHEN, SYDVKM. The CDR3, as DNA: TGTGCCAGCAGTTTACCGGGGACAGCCTCTGGAAACACCATATATTTT. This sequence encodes CASSLPGTASGNTIYF.

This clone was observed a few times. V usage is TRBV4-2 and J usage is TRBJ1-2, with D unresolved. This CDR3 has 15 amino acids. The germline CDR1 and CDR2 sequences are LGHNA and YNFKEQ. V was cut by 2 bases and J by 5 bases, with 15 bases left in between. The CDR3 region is CASSQLTQLEYGYTF. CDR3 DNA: TGTGCCAGCAGCCAACTTACTCAGCTCGAGTATGGCTACACCTTC.

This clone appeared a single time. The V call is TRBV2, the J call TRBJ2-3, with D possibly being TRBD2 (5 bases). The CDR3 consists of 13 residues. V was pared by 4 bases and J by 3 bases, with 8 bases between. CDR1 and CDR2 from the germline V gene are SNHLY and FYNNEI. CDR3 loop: CASSGRGTDTQYF. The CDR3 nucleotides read TGTGCCAGCAGTGGGAGAGGGACAGATACGCAGTATTTT.

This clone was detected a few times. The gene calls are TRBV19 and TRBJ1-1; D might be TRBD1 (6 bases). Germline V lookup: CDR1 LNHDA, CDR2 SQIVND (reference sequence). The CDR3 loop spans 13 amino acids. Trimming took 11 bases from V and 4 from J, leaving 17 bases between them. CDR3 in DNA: TGTGCCGCGGGGCGGGGGGCCGGCACTGAAGCTTTCTTT. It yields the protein CAAGRGAGTEAFF.

CDR3: CASHKTGLTDTQYF. DNA of the CDR3: TGTGCCAGCCATAAGACAGGGCTCACAGATACGCAGTATTTT. The chain carries TRBV6-5 and TRBJ2-3; 7 nucleotides match TRBD1. Germline CDR1 reads MNHEY; CDR2 reads SVGAGI. V lost 8 bases, J lost 2 bases, and 7 bases stayed unmatched. The CDR3 has 14 residues.

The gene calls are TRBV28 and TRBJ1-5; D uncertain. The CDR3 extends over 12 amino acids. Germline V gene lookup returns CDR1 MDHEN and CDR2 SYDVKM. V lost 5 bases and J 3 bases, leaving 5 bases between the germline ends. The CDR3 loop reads CASSPLNQPQHF. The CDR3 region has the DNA TGTGCCAGCAGTCCCCTCAATCAGCCCCAGCATTTT.

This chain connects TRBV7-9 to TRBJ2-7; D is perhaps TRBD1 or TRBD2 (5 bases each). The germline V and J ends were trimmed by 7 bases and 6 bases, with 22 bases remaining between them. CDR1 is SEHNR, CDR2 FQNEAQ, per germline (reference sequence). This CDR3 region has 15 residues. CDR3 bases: TGTGCCAGCAACATTTACACCGGGACCTCCCGCGAGCAGTACTTC. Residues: CASNIYTGTSREQYF.

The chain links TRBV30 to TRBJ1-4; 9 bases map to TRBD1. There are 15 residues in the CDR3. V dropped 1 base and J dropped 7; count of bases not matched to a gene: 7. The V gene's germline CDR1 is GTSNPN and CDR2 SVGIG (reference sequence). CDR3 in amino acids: CAWSEQGAQGEKLFF. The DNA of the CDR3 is TGTGCCTGGAGTGAACAGGGGGCGCAGGGTGAAAAACTGTTTTTT.

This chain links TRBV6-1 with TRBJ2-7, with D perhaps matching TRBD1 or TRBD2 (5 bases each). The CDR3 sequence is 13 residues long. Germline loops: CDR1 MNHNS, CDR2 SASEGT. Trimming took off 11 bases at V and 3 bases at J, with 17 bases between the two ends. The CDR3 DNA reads TGTGCCGGCCGTGTATCGGGGCTCTACGAGCAGTACTTC. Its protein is CAGRVSGLYEQYF.

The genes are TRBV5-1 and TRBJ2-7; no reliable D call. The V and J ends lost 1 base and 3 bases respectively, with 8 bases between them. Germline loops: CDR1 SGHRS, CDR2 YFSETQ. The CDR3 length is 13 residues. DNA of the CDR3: TGCGCCAGCAGCTTGAACCAGAACTACGAGCAGTACTTC. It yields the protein CASSLNQNYEQYF.

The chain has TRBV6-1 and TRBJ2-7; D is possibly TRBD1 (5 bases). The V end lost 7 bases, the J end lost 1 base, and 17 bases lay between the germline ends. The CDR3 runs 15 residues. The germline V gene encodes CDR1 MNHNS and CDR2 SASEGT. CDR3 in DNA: TGTGCCAGCATCGTCGAAGACAGTCCATCCTACGAGCAGTACTTC. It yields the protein CASIVEDSPSYEQYF.

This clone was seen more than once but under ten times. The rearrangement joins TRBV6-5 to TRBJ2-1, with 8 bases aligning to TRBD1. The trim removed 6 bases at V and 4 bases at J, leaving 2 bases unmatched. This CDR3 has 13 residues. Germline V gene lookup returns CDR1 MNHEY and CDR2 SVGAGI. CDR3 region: CASRRQGYNEQFF. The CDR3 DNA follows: TGTGCCAGCAGACGACAGGGGTACAATGAGCAGTTCTTC.

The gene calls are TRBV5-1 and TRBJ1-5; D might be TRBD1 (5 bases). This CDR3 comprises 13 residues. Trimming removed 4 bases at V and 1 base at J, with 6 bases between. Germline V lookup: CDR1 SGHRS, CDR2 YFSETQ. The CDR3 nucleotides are TGCGCCAGCAGCCAGGGAAGCAATCAGCCCCAGCATTTT. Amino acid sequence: CASSQGSNQPQHF.

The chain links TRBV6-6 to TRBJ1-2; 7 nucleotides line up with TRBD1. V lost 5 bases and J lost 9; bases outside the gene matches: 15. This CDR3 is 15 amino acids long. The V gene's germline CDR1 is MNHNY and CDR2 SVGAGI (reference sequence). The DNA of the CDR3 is TGTGCCAGCAGTGACCAGACAGGGACTGGAGAACGCTACACCTTC. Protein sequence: CASSDQTGTGERYTF.

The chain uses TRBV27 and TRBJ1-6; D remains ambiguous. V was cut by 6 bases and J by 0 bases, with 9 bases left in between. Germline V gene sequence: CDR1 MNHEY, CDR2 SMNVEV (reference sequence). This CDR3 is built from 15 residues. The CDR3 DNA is TGTGCCAGCAGGCTAGATAGCTCCTATAATTCACCCCTCCACTTT. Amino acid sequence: CASRLDSSYNSPLHF.

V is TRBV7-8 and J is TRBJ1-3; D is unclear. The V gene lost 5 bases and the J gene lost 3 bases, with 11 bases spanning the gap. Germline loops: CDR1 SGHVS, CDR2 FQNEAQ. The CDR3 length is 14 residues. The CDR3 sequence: CASSRIQIGNTIYF. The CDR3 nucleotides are TGTGCCAGCAGCCGAATTCAGATTGGAAACACCATATATTTT. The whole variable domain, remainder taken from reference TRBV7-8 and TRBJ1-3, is GAGVSQSPRYKVAKRGQDVALRCDPISGHVSLFWYQQALGQGPEFLTYFQNEAQLDKSGLPSDRFFAERPEGSVSTLKIQRTQQEDSAVYLCASSRIQIGNTIYFGEGSWLTVV.